This entry lists 18 T cell receptor beta chains sequenced from one sample in a study of blood T cell repertoires in COVID-19. Assay used: immunoSEQ multiplex PCR; TCRdb lists only in-frame clones, some missing. Of roughly 110,000 clones in the sample, 71% were seen once. Sequencing input: peripheral blood. These receptors were taken from a human donor with acute or convalescent COVID-19. The donor label of this sample is uncertain.

The chain is built from TRBV10-2 and TRBJ2-5, with 9 bases that match TRBD1. With 0 bases clipped from V and 4 bases from J, the junction kept 3 bases outside the gene matches. The CDR3 consists of 15 residues. Germline CDR1 and CDR2: WSHSY and SAAADI. The DNA of the CDR3 is TGCGCCAGCAGTGAGTCCGGGACAGGGTTAGAGACCCAGTACTTC. It is translated as CASSESGTGLETQYF.

This chain connects TRBV27 to TRBJ1-1; possible D gene TRBD1, 5 bases. Looked up from germline, CDR1 is MNHEY and CDR2 is SMNVEV (reference sequence). Trimming removed 10 bases at V and 1 base at J, with 19 bases between. The CDR3 is 15 residues long. CDR3 in amino acids: CATHEGRDGNTEAFF. CDR3 DNA sequence: TGTGCCACTCACGAGGGGAGGGATGGGAACACTGAAGCTTTCTTT.

By share, this clone ranks as medium-sized. The chain links TRBV6-6 to TRBJ1-5, with a weak D call TRBD1 (6 bases). V lost 7 bases to trimming and J lost 9 bases, with 19 bases between them. Germline V gene data show CDR1 as MNHNY and CDR2 as SVGAGI (reference sequence). The CDR3 covers 14 residues. The CDR3 sequence is CASMQGPLEWPQHF. The CDR3 DNA reads as TGTGCCAGCATGCAGGGGCCGCTGGAGTGGCCCCAGCATTTT.

This rearrangement joins TRBV5-1 to TRBJ1-1; TRBD1 matches 8 bases. Germline V gene sequence: CDR1 SGHRS, CDR2 YFSETQ. The ends lost 2 bases at V and 7 bases at J; junction bases unmatched: 4. CDR3 length: 13 residues. The CDR3 loop reads CASSFSTGVEAFF. For the CDR3, the DNA is TGCGCCAGCAGCTTCTCGACAGGGGTTGAAGCTTTCTTT.

The chain joins TRBV11-2 to TRBJ2-2; TRBD2 matches at 10 bases. V trimming: 5 bases; J trimming: 6 bases; junction bases outside the gene matches: 15. This CDR3 spans 18 amino acids. The germline V gene has CDR1 SGHAT and CDR2 FQNNGV. CDR3 bases: TGTGCCAGCAGCCCGGCCTTTGGTTGGAGCGGGGGGGCCGGGGAGCTGTTTTTT. Protein product: CASSPAFGWSGGAGELFF. Complete variable domain (other parts from reference TRBV11-2 and TRBJ2-2): EAGVAQSPRYKIIEKRQSVAFWCNPISGHATLYWYQQILGQGPKLLIQFQNNGVVDDSQLPKDRFSAERLKGVDSTLKIQPAKLEDSAVYLCASSPAFGWSGGAGELFFGEGSRLTVL.

This chain's CDR3 is CASSFPGAYNEQFF. In nucleotides, the CDR3 is TGTGCCAGCAGCTTCCCAGGGGCCTACAATGAGCAGTTCTTC. The chain couples TRBV5-4 to TRBJ2-1; possibly TRBD1 for D (6 bases). The V gene's germline CDR1 is SGHNT and CDR2 YYREEE (reference sequence). Trimming cost V 2 bases and J 2 bases, with 8 bases left between them. The CDR3 has 14 residues.

CDR3 coding DNA: TGTGCCACCAGTGATGATACAGGGGGTAAGAGGGATACGCAGTATTTT. Amino acids: CATSDDTGGKRDTQYF. This chain links TRBV24-1 with TRBJ2-3; 8 nucleotides line up with TRBD1. The CDR3 loop spans 16 amino acids. The ends lost 3 bases at V and 6 bases at J; junction bases unmatched: 10. Germline V gene lookup returns CDR1 KGHDR and CDR2 SFDVKD.

J is TRBJ2-5 and V is TRBV5-4; possible D gene TRBD1, 6 bases. Germline values: CDR1 SGHNT, CDR2 YYREEE (reference sequence). The CDR3 length is 14 residues. V was shortened by 0 bases and J by 2 bases, with 8 bases between the two germline ends. CDR3: CASSLDREQETQYF. CDR3 bases: TGTGCCAGCAGCTTGGACAGGGAACAAGAGACCCAGTACTTC.

The rearrangement links TRBV30 to TRBJ2-3; D possibly corresponds to TRBD1 (6 bases). This CDR3 contains 13 residues. The V gene lost 4 bases and the J gene lost 2 bases, with 10 bases spanning the gap. Per the germline V gene, CDR1 is GTSNPN and CDR2 is SVGIG (reference sequence). CDR3 region: CAWTGAPTDTQYF. CDR3 sequence (DNA): TGTGCCTGGACAGGGGCCCCCACAGATACGCAGTATTTT.

The rearrangement uses TRBV28 and TRBJ1-5; 7 positions agree with TRBD1. Germline assignment: CDR1 MDHEN and CDR2 SYDVKM. Losses at the gene ends were 7 bases for V and 3 bases for J; bases not matched to a gene: 9. The CDR3 totals 15 residues. DNA for the CDR3: TGTGCCAGCAACGCGCATGGGACAGTCAATCAGCCCCAGCATTTT. Its protein product is CASNAHGTVNQPQHF.

The rearrangement links TRBV2 to TRBJ2-2; 7 bases agree with TRBD1. Looked up from germline, CDR1 is SNHLY and CDR2 is FYNNEI. This CDR3 contains 15 residues. V trimming: 4 bases; J trimming: 5 bases; junction bases outside the gene matches: 7. The CDR3 spells CASSVIQGSTGELFF. In DNA form, the CDR3 reads TGTGCCAGCAGTGTAATACAGGGGAGTACCGGGGAGCTGTTTTTT.

The chain is built from TRBV4-2 and TRBJ1-6; D might be TRBD1 (6 bases). From germline, CDR1 is LGHNA and CDR2 YNFKEQ. This CDR3 region has 17 residues. The ends were cut back, 0 bases at V and 7 bases at J, with 16 bases in the middle. The CDR3 sequence is CASSQDPRTEGNSPLHF. CDR3 nucleotide sequence: TGTGCCAGCAGCCAAGATCCCAGGACAGAAGGGAATTCACCCCTCCACTTT.

The rearrangement uses TRBV4-2 and TRBJ2-1; 8 nucleotides match TRBD2. Per germline, CDR1 LGHNA and CDR2 YNFKEQ. Trimming cost V 1 base and J 5 bases; bases outside gene matches: 7. CDR3 size: 16 residues. CDR3 in DNA: TGTGCCAGCAGCCAAGCCTCCGGGGGGGCAGACAATGAGCAGTTCTTC. It codes for CASSQASGGADNEQFF.

The rearrangement joins TRBV5-1 to TRBJ1-1; 10 bases fit TRBD1. V lost 1 base to trimming and J lost 3 bases; unmatched junction nucleotides: 12. Germline CDR1 is SGHRS and CDR2 is YFSETQ. There are 18 residues in the CDR3. The CDR3 DNA is TGCGCCAGCAGCTTGACGGGACAGGGGCTCTTCCCAGACACTGAAGCTTTCTTT. It is translated as CASSLTGQGLFPDTEAFF.

This chain uses TRBV5-1 with TRBJ2-1; D not resolved. From germline, CDR1 is SGHRS and CDR2 YFSETQ. The CDR3 has 15 residues. V shed 2 bases and J shed 0 bases, with 9 bases lying between them. The CDR3 bases are TGCGCCAGCAGCTTCTTTACGAGCTCCTACAATGAGCAGTTCTTC. Translation gives CASSFFTSSYNEQFF.

This clone was found many times. V is TRBV7-7 and J is TRBJ2-7; 7 positions match TRBD2. Germline CDR1 SSHAT, CDR2 FNYEAQ (reference sequence). The CDR3 consists of 13 residues. Trimming cost V 5 bases and J 2 bases; bases outside gene matches: 3. The CDR3, as DNA: TGTGCCAGCAGCCCGGGGGGTCCCTACGAGCAGTACTTC. The encoded protein is CASSPGGPYEQYF.

This clone has only one observation. The chain has TRBV12-5 and TRBJ1-3, with D possibly TRBD1 on 6 matching bases. The CDR3 sequence is 16 residues long. Germline lookup yields CDR1 LGHNT and CDR2 FRNRAP. The ends were cut back, 3 bases at V and 1 base at J, with 13 bases in the middle. CDR3 DNA sequence: TGTGCTAGTGGTTTAGATCAGGGGACATCTGGAAACACCATATATTTT. It yields the protein CASGLDQGTSGNTIYF.

The J gene is TRBJ1-2, the V gene TRBV7-9, with TRBD1 identical over 7 bases. After removal of 5 bases from V and 5 bases from J, the junction contained 11 bases not matched to a gene. This CDR3 spans 15 amino acids. The germline CDR1 and CDR2 sequences are SEHNR and FQNEAQ (reference sequence). CDR3 coding DNA: TGTGCCAGCAGCCCTAGGACAGGAGATGGGTATGGCTACACCTTC. This encodes CASSPRTGDGYGYTF.